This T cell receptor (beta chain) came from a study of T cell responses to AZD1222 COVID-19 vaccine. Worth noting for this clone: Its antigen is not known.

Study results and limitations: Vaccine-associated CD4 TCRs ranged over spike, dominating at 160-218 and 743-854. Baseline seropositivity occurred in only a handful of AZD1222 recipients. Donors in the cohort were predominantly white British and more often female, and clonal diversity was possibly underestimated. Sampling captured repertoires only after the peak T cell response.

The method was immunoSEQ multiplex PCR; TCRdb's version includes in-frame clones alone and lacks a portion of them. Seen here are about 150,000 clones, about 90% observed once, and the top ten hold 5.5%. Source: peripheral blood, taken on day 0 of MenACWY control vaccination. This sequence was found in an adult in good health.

The CDR3 region has the DNA TGTGCCAGCACCCGGGTTAGCGGGCCGTACAATGAGCAGTTCTTC. Translation: CASTRVSGPYNEQFF. The chain combines TRBV3-1 (or the pseudogene TRBV3-2) with TRBJ2-1; 7 bases fit TRBD2. The germline gives CDR1 LGHDT, CDR2 YNNKEL (reference sequence). The length of the CDR3 is 15 residues. J lost 4 bases, V lost 7 bases, and 10 bases had no gene match.